Shown below are 15 T cell receptor beta chains from a single sample sequenced in a study of T-cell memory formation after mild COVID-19. TCRdb re-called the 5' RACE reads through MiXCR, storing one row per CDR3 protein. The sample lists some 120,000 distinct CDR3 sequences; about 18% were seen once. Sequencing was performed on PBMCs or a T cell subset sorted from them (not recorded which). These TCRs come from a man aged 18 to 35 who had mild COVID-19 (a few samples of this study predate the infection). Cell type and time point are not known.

The chain recombines TRBV9 with TRBJ1-2, with 9 bases matching TRBD1. This CDR3 spans 17 amino acids. Per germline, CDR1 SGDLS and CDR2 YYNGEE. Trimming removed 4 bases from V and 8 bases from J; junction bases left unmatched: 18. CDR3: CASSLGQGLWPATGYTF. DNA for the CDR3: TGTGCCAGCAGCCTGGGACAGGGACTTTGGCCCGCAACGGGCTACACCTTC.

The table lists this clonotype with a few counts. This chain connects TRBV20-1 to TRBJ2-2; perhaps TRBD2 as D (5 bases). CDR1 is DFQATT and CDR2 is SNEGSKA in the germline V gene (reference sequence). V lost 3 bases and J lost 1, with 6 bases in between. CDR3 size: 13 residues. The CDR3 coding sequence is TGCAGTGCTAGCGGGGTGAACACCGGGGAGCTGTTTTTT. Its protein product is CSASGVNTGELFF.

The CDR3 DNA is TGTGCCAGCAGTTTATTTGGCTCCTACGAGCAGTACGTC. This encodes CASSLFGSYEQYV. J is TRBJ2-7 and V is TRBV12-3 or TRBV12-4; D is unresolved. The CDR3 runs 13 residues. V lost 2 bases and J 0 bases, leaving 5 bases between the germline ends.

A few counts support this clonotype. The gene calls are TRBV4-2 and TRBJ2-4; 9 nucleotides align to TRBD1. Trimming cost V 1 base and J 0 bases; bases outside gene matches: 10. This CDR3 region has 19 residues. Germline loops: CDR1 LGHNA, CDR2 YNFKEQ. In nucleotides, the CDR3 is TGTGCCAGCAGCCAAGTTTTCACAGGGGGCAGAGGAGCCAAAAACATTCAGTACTTC. Its translation: CASSQVFTGGRGAKNIQYF.

The genes are TRBV20-1 and TRBJ1-1; TRBD1 is a possible D gene (6 bases). The CDR3 is 14 amino acids. The ends were cut back, 2 bases at V and 1 base at J, with 11 bases in the middle. The germline gives CDR1 DFQATT, CDR2 SNEGSKA (reference sequence). The CDR3 loop is CSARKTGPNTEAFF. The CDR3 bases are TGCAGTGCTAGAAAGACAGGTCCGAACACTGAAGCTTTCTTT.

The gene calls are TRBV20-1 and TRBJ2-3; 15 bases match TRBD2. Losses at the gene ends were 6 bases for V and 6 bases for J; bases not matched to a gene: 1. The CDR3 consists of 13 residues. CDR1 is DFQATT, CDR2 SNEGSKA, per germline (reference sequence). The CDR3, as DNA: TGCAGTGCCGGACTAGCGGGGGGGGATACGCAGTATTTT. Its translation is CSAGLAGGDTQYF.

The chain recombines TRBV12-3 or TRBV12-4 with TRBJ2-2; no definite D call. V lost 5 bases, J lost 7 bases, and 17 bases lay in between. This CDR3 is built from 15 residues. The CDR3 spells CASSPPVGLGGELFF. CDR3 sequence (DNA): TGTGCCAGCAGTCCCCCTGTGGGGTTAGGCGGGGAGCTGTTTTTT.

The sample holds a few counts of this clonotype. This rearrangement joins TRBV5-1 to TRBJ2-7; D is ambiguous. Trimming took off 0 bases at V and 3 bases at J, with 7 bases between the two ends. This CDR3 spans 13 amino acids. Looked up from germline, CDR1 is SGHRS and CDR2 is YFSETQ. The CDR3 DNA follows: TGCGCCAGCAGCTTGGACCGCAACTACGAGCAGTACGTC. Translated: CASSLDRNYEQYV.

This clonotype was picked up many times. The CDR3 DNA reads TGTGCCAGCACTGCTGGCCTACGTAATGAAAAACTGTTTTTT. Its protein is CASTAGLRNEKLFF. The chain employs TRBV6-6 and TRBJ1-4; D gene uncertain. There are 14 residues in the CDR3. V was cut by 7 bases and J by 4 bases, with 13 bases left in between. Germline assignment: CDR1 MNHNY and CDR2 SVGAGI (reference sequence).

This clonotype was detected a few times. The genes are TRBV28 and TRBJ2-7, with no clear D. Trimming took 6 bases from V and 2 from J, leaving 14 bases between them. Per germline, CDR1 MDHEN and CDR2 SYDVKM. The CDR3 extends over 14 amino acids. The CDR3 DNA follows: TGTGCCAGCAGGGATCTAACCTCGGCCTACGAGCAGTACGTC. Translating gives CASRDLTSAYEQYV.

This clonotype was counted at least ten times. The chain is built from TRBV2 and TRBJ2-7; no clear D. The CDR3 is made up of 13 amino acids. V was cut by 5 bases and J by 3 bases, with 11 bases left in between. Germline CDR1 SNHLY, CDR2 FYNNEI. CDR3 DNA sequence: TGTGCCAGCAGTCTTACCGAAAACTACGAGCAGTACTTC. Translation: CASSLTENYEQYF.

V usage is TRBV20-1 and J usage is TRBJ2-5; D remains unclear. The CDR3 totals 12 residues. Germline assignment: CDR1 DFQATT and CDR2 SNEGSKA (reference sequence). V lost 0 bases and J 9 bases, leaving 11 bases between the germline ends. Here the CDR3 DNA reads TGCAGTGCTAGAGAGGGCCCCTGGGCCCAGTACTTC. Its translation: CSAREGPWAQYF.

This clonotype was seen at least ten times. The chain carries TRBV15 and TRBJ2-3; D call uncertain. V lost 5 bases and J 1 base, leaving 10 bases between the germline ends. The CDR3 contains 14 residues. Germline CDR1 and CDR2: LNHNV and YYDKDF (reference sequence). CDR3 residues: CATSYDRGTDTQYF. CDR3 coding DNA: TGTGCCACCAGCTACGACCGGGGCACAGATACGCAGTATTTT.

The chain uses TRBV2 and TRBJ2-2, with 8 bases matching TRBD1. CDR1 is SNHLY and CDR2 is FYNNEI in the germline V gene. V dropped 6 bases and J dropped 4; count of bases not matched to a gene: 1. CDR3 length: 13 residues. The CDR3 sequence is CASSGQGTGELFF. CDR3 sequence (DNA): TGTGCCAGCAGCGGACAGGGCACCGGGGAGCTGTTTTTT.

This sequence joins TRBV7-2 and TRBJ2-5; the match to TRBD1 covers 11 bases. The CDR3 runs to 16 residues. The V segment lost 5 bases and the J segment 4 bases; nucleotides outside the gene matches: 9. Per germline, CDR1 SGHTA and CDR2 FQGNSA. The CDR3 reads CASSPRWTGGGETQYF. The CDR3 nucleotides are TGTGCCAGCAGCCCCAGGTGGACAGGGGGCGGAGAGACCCAGTACTTC.